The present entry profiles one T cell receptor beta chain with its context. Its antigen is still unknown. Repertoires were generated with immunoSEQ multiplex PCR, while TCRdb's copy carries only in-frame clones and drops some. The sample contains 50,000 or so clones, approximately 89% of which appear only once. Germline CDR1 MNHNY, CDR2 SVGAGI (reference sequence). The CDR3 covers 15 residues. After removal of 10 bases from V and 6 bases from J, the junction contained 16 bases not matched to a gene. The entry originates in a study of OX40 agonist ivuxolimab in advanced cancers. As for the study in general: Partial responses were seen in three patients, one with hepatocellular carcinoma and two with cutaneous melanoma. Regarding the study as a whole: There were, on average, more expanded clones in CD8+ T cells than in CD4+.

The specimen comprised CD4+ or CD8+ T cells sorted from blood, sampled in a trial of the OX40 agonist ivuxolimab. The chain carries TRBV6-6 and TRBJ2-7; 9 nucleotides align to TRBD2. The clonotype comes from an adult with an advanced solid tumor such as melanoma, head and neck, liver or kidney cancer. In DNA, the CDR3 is TGTGCCACCCTACGGGGAGCGGGAGGCCCCGTCGAGCAGTACTTC. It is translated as CATLRGAGGPVEQYF.